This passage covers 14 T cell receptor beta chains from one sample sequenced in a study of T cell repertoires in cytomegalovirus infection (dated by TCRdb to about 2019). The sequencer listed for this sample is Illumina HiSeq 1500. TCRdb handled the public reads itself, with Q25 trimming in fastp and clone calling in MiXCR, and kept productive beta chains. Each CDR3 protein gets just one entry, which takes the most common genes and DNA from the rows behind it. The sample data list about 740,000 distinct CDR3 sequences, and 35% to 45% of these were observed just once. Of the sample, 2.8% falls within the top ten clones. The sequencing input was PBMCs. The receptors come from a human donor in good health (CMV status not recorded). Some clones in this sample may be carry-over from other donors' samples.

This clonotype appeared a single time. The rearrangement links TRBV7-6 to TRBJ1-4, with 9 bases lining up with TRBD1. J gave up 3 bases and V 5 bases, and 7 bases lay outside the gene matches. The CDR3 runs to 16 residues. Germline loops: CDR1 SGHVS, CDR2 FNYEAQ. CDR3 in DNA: TGTGCCAGCAGCCCAACAGGGGGCGCGGCTAATGAAAAACTGTTTTTT. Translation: CASSPTGGAANEKLFF.

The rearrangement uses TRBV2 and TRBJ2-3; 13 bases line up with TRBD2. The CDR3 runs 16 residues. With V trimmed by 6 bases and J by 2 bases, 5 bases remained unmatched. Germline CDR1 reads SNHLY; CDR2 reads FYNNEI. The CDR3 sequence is CASSYGLAGVTDTQYF. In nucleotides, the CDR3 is TGTGCCAGCAGCTACGGACTAGCGGGGGTCACAGATACGCAGTATTTT.

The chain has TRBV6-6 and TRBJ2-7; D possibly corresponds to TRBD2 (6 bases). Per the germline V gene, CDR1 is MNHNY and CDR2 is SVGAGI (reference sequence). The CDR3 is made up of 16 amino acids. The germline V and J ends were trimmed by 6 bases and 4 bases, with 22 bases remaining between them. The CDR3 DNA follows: TGTGCCAGCAGGGGGACTGGAGCGGGTGGTTGGTACGAGCAGTACTTC. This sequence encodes CASRGTGAGGWYEQYF.

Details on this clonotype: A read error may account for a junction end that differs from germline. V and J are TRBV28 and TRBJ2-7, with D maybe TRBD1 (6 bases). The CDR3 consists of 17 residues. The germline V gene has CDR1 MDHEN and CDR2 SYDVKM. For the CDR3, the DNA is TGCGCCAGCAGTTACCCAACAGGGTACGAAGGATCCTACGAGCAGTACTTC. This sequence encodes CASSYPTGYEGSYEQYF.

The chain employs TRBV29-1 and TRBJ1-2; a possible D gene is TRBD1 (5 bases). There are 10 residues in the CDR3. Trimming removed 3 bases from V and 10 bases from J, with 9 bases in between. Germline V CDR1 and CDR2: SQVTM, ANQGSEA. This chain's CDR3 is CSVDRDSYTF. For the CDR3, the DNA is TGCAGCGTTGATCGGGACTCCTACACCTTC.

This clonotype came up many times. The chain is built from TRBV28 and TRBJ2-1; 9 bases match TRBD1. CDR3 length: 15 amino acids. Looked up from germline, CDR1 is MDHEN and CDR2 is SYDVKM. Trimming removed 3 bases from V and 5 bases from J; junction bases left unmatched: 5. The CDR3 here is CASSFADRGHNEQFF. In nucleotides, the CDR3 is TGTGCCAGCAGTTTCGCGGACAGGGGCCACAATGAGCAGTTCTTC.

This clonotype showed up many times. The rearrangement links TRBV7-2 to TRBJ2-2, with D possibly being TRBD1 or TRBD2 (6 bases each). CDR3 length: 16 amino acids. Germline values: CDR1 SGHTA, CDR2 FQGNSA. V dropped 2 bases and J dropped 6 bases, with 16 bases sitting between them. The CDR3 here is CASSLWGAPSPGELFF. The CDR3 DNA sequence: TGTGCCAGCAGCTTATGGGGGGCACCTTCCCCCGGGGAGCTGTTTTTT.

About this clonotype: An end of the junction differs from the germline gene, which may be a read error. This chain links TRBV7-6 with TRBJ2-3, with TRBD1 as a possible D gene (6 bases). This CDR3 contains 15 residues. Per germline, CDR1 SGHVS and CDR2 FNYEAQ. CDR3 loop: CSSRPGRGLTDTHYF. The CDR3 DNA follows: TGTTCCAGCAGGCCGGGCAGGGGCCTCACAGATACGCATTATTTT.

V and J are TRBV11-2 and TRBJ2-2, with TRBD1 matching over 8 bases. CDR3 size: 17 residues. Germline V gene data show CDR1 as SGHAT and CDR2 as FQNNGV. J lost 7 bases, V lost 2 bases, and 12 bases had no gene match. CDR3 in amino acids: CASSLIGPGGSGGELFF. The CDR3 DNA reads TGTGCCAGCAGCTTAATCGGGCCAGGGGGCAGTGGCGGGGAGCTGTTTTTT.

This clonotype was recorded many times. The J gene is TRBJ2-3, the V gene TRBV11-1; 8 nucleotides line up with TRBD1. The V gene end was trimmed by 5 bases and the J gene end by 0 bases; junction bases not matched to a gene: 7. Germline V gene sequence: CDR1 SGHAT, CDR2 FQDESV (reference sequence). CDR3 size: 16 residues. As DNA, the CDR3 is TGTGCCAGCAGCAGAGAGGGACAGGTTAGCACAGATACGCAGTATTTT. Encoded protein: CASSREGQVSTDTQYF.

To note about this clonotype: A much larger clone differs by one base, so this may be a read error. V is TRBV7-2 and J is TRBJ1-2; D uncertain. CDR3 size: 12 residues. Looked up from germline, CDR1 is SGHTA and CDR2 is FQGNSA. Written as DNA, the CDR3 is TGTGCCAGCAGCTCAATTAACTATGGCTACCCCTTC. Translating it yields CASSSINYGYPF.

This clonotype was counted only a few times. CDR3 DNA sequence: TGTGCCAGCAGAAAAACCGGGACAGGGTTGAACACTGAAGCTTTCTTT. Protein product: CASRKTGTGLNTEAFF. The chain carries TRBV2 and TRBJ1-1; 9 bases agree with TRBD1. V lost 6 bases, J lost 0 bases, and 8 bases stayed unmatched. CDR3 size: 16 residues. The germline gives CDR1 SNHLY, CDR2 FYNNEI.

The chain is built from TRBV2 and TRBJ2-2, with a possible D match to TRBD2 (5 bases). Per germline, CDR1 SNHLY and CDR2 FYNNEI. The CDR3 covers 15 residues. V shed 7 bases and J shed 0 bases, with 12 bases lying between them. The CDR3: CASIRSGPNTGELFF. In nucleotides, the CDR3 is TGTGCCAGCATTCGCAGCGGACCGAACACCGGGGAGCTGTTTTTT.

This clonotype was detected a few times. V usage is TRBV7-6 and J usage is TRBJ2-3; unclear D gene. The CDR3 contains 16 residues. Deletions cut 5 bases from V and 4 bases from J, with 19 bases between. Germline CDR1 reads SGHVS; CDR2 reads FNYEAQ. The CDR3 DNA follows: TGTGCCAGCAGCCCGATGATGGGCAGTACGGCAGATACGCAGTATTTT. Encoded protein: CASSPMMGSTADTQYF.